The clone carrying this T cell receptor beta chain occurred many times. Bulk TCR libraries were made with methods that had been previously described and with listed TCR primers. TCRdb itself ran the PCR reads through MiXCR, one entry per CDR3 protein. Among about 640,000 distinct CDR3 sequences, less than 20% were seen once, and the ten largest hold about 0.9%. The germline gives CDR1 LGHNA, CDR2 YNFKEQ. V lost 0 bases and J lost 2, with 11 bases in between. The CDR3 totals 15 residues. The data originate from a study of molecular identifiers for immune sequencing clone quantification. Sorting selected naive CD8 T cells with a CD8+CD4-CCR7+CD45RA+ phenotype.

This TCR was recovered from a human donor in good health. Some libraries in this study had Jurkat cell RNA spiked in. This sequence joins TRBV4-2 and TRBJ2-7, with D tentatively TRBD2 (5 bases). Specimen: naive CD8+ T cells from blood, with Jurkat cell RNA spiked in. The subset was: FACS-sorted CD8+CD4-CCR7+CD45RA+ naive T cells. This CDR3 is CASSQEVAYTYEQYF. In DNA form, the CDR3 reads TGTGCCAGCAGCCAAGAGGTAGCGTATACCTACGAGCAGTACTTC.